One sample yielded the 4 T cell receptor beta chains listed below, sequenced in a study of T cell responses to AZD1222 COVID-19 vaccine. Method: immunoSEQ multiplex PCR; TCRdb's copy keeps in-frame clones and lacks some. The sample has roughly 170,000 clones, roughly 94% seen once. The starting material was peripheral blood, obtained 28 days after the second AZD1222 dose. The receptors here all came from an adult who received the AZD1222 COVID-19 vaccine.

The V and J genes are TRBV6-2 or TRBV6-3 and TRBJ1-1; D is unresolved. CDR3 length: 14 residues. Germline V CDR1 and CDR2: MNHEY, SVGEGT. Trimming stripped 0 bases from V and 0 bases from J, with 5 bases between. The CDR3 DNA sequence: TGTGCCAGCAGTTACTCCCAGTTGAACACTGAAGCTTTCTTT. Residues: CASSYSQLNTEAFF.

The gene calls are TRBV19 and TRBJ2-5; D gene unclear. Trimming shortened V by 7 bases and J by 0 bases, and 12 bases separated the two germline ends. The length of the CDR3 is 14 residues. Germline V gene lookup returns CDR1 LNHDA and CDR2 SQIVND (reference sequence). The CDR3, as DNA: TGTGCCAGTAATCACCGTTCGTACCAAGAGACCCAGTACTTC. It is translated as CASNHRSYQETQYF.

The rearrangement links TRBV25-1 to TRBJ1-1; 7 bases agree with TRBD1. Per the germline V gene, CDR1 is MGHDK and CDR2 is SYGVNS. J lost 0 bases, V lost 9 bases, and 7 bases had no gene match. The CDR3 totals 14 residues. Written as DNA, the CDR3 is TGTGCCAGTAGACAGGGCCACATGAACACTGAAGCTTTCTTT. Amino acid sequence: CASRQGHMNTEAFF.

The chain recombines TRBV6-1 with TRBJ2-7; tentatively, D is TRBD1 (5 bases). V dropped 2 bases and J dropped 3 bases, with 14 bases sitting between them. Per the germline V gene, CDR1 is MNHNS and CDR2 is SASEGT. The CDR3 consists of 15 residues. In DNA form, the CDR3 reads TGTGCCAGCAGTGAAAGGAGACAGAGTGTCTACGAGCAGTACTTC. Translated, it gives CASSERRQSVYEQYF.